A single sample is the source of the 16 T cell receptor beta chains below, sequenced in a study of cytomegalovirus exposure and HLA in healthy donors. The PCR employed 60 Vbeta primers together with 13 Jbeta primers. Libraries were prepared by immunoSEQ multiplex PCR; TCRdb keeps only in-frame clonotypes and omits some of them. The sample lists approximately 100,000 clones, 71% occurring once. The material sequenced was PBMCs. All receptors come from a female donor in good health and CMV-seronegative.

V usage is TRBV25-1 and J usage is TRBJ1-5, with D possibly being TRBD1 (5 bases). From germline, CDR1 is MGHDK and CDR2 SYGVNS. Trimming removed 3 bases at V and 6 bases at J, with 12 bases between. This CDR3 region has 14 residues. CDR3 loop: CASSERGTFQPQHF. The CDR3 bases are TGTGCCAGCAGTGAGCGGGGGACCTTTCAGCCCCAGCATTTT.

CDR3 region: CASTAGVISNQPQHF. DNA for the CDR3: TGTGCCAGTACGGCAGGGGTTATTAGCAATCAGCCCCAGCATTTT. The chain is built from TRBV19 and TRBJ1-5; possible D gene TRBD1, 6 bases. The CDR3 is 15 amino acids. Per germline, CDR1 LNHDA and CDR2 SQIVND (reference sequence). V was pared by 7 bases and J by 0 bases, with 13 bases between.

J is TRBJ1-1 and V is TRBV7-9; D is unclear. This CDR3 spans 12 amino acids. In germline, CDR1 is SEHNR, CDR2 FQNEAQ (reference sequence). The germline V and J ends were trimmed by 1 base and 8 bases, with 8 bases remaining between them. CDR3 sequence reads: CASSLGRKEAFF. CDR3 bases: TGTGCCAGCAGCTTAGGGCGGAAGGAAGCTTTCTTT.

This clone was detected a few times. The V call is TRBV19, the J call TRBJ2-3; TRBD1 is a possible D gene (5 bases). Trimming stripped 6 bases from V and 3 bases from J, with 16 bases between. CDR3 length: 15 residues. The germline V gene has CDR1 LNHDA and CDR2 SQIVND (reference sequence). Here the CDR3 DNA reads TGTGCCAGTAGCGTCGACGACAGTTTAACAGATACGCAGTATTTT. Protein: CASSVDDSLTDTQYF.

This CDR3 reads CASSLQGAETQYF. In nucleotides, the CDR3 is TGTGCCAGCAGCTTGCAGGGGGCCGAGACCCAGTACTTC. V and J are TRBV5-4 and TRBJ2-5; TRBD1 aligns across 8 bases. Germline V gives CDR1 SGHNT, CDR2 YYREEE (reference sequence). V gave up 1 base and J gave up 5 bases; unmatched junction bases: 1. This CDR3 spans 13 amino acids.

V and J are TRBV23-1 and TRBJ2-3; TRBD1 agrees at 8 bases. TRBV23-1 is marked as an open reading frame, function uncertain. The V and J ends lost 4 bases and 2 bases, in that order; junction bases with no gene match: 8. The CDR3 loop spans 16 amino acids. The CDR3: CASSPPDRVNTDTQYF. The CDR3 coding sequence is TGCGCCAGCAGTCCTCCGGACAGGGTGAACACAGATACGCAGTATTTT.

This chain joins TRBV23-1 and TRBJ1-5; tentative D call: TRBD1 (5 bases). TRBV23-1 counts as an open reading frame of uncertain function. V was cut by 6 bases and J by 0 bases, with 21 bases left in between. The CDR3 has 18 amino acids. The CDR3 sequence: CASRTLQDPRYSNQPQHF. Written as DNA, the CDR3 is TGCGCCAGCAGAACTTTACAGGACCCGAGATATAGCAATCAGCCCCAGCATTTT.

CDR3 sequence reads: CASSPLDRGPTNEKLFF. In DNA form, the CDR3 reads TGCGCCAGCAGCCCCCTCGACAGGGGACCTACTAATGAAAAACTGTTTTTT. The V and J genes are TRBV4-1 and TRBJ1-4; TRBD1 aligns across 8 bases. The CDR3 has 17 residues. The ends lost 4 bases at V and 2 bases at J; junction bases unmatched: 9. CDR1 and CDR2 from the germline V gene are MGHRA and YSYEKL.

With respect to this clone: At one end the junction does not follow the germline gene, possibly because of a read error. The J gene is TRBJ2-2, the V gene TRBV7-7, with D tentatively TRBD2 (5 bases). The CDR3 length is 15 residues. Germline loops: CDR1 SSHAT, CDR2 FNYEAQ (reference sequence). The CDR3 DNA sequence: TGTGCTAGCAGCCCGGACTTCCTAAACACCGGGGAGCTGTTTTTT. Translation gives CASSPDFLNTGELFF.

The chain carries TRBV4-2 and TRBJ2-5; 9 nucleotides align to TRBD1. The CDR3 covers 15 residues. CDR1 and CDR2 from the germline V gene are LGHNA and YNFKEQ. The trim removed 1 base at V and 1 base at J, leaving 1 base unmatched. In DNA, the CDR3 is TGTGCCAGCAGCCAAGCACAGGGGGCCCAAGAGACCCAGTACTTC. Encoded protein: CASSQAQGAQETQYF.

CDR3 sequence: CAWTLTGAGEQYF. As DNA, the CDR3 is TGTGCCTGGACCTTGACAGGGGCAGGCGAGCAGTACTTC. V is TRBV30 and J is TRBJ2-7; 8 nucleotides match TRBD1. This CDR3 spans 13 amino acids. CDR1 and CDR2 from the germline V gene are GTSNPN and SVGIG (reference sequence). V was pared by 4 bases and J by 6 bases, with 8 bases of the junction left unmatched.

Of note for this clone: Other DNA variants within this sample encode the same CDR3. The chain employs TRBV5-5 and TRBJ1-2, with 8 bases identical to TRBD1. The CDR3 sequence is 14 residues long. CDR1 and CDR2 from the germline V gene are SGHKS and YYEKEE (reference sequence). The ends lost 4 bases at V and 4 bases at J; junction bases unmatched: 6. The chain's CDR3 is CASSLGQGSYGYTF. CDR3 DNA: TGTGCCAGCAGCCTAGGACAGGGCTCCTATGGCTACACCTTC.

This sequence joins TRBV5-6 and TRBJ2-5, with D perhaps TRBD2 (5 bases). The CDR3 is 15 residues long. V lost 1 base and J 4 bases, leaving 14 bases between the germline ends. Per germline, CDR1 SGHDT and CDR2 YYEEEE. CDR3 protein: CASSLRGPGRETQYF. CDR3 in DNA: TGTGCCAGCAGCTTGCGAGGGCCGGGCAGAGAGACCCAGTACTTC.

The chain combines TRBV7-6 with TRBJ2-3; no reliable D call. The V and J ends lost 4 bases and 8 bases respectively, with 10 bases between them. The CDR3 totals 12 residues. Germline V lookup: CDR1 SGHVS, CDR2 FNYEAQ. The chain's CDR3 is CASSSYFSTQYF. DNA for the CDR3: TGTGCCAGCAGCTCGTACTTTAGTACGCAGTATTTT.

V is TRBV7-6 and J is TRBJ2-7, with a tentative D call TRBD2 (7 bases). CDR1 and CDR2 (germline): SGHVS, FNYEAQ. The CDR3 length is 15 residues. Trimming pared 1 base from V and 3 bases from J, leaving 13 bases between. CDR3 in DNA: TGTGCCAGCAGCTTAGTCTCGCGGGGGCTCTACGAGCAGTACTTC. It translates to CASSLVSRGLYEQYF.

The CDR3 DNA reads TGTGCCAGCAGCGCGAGTGGACAGGGTTGGGGCTATGGCTACACCTTC. Protein sequence: CASSASGQGWGYGYTF. The chain joins TRBV9 to TRBJ1-2, with TRBD1 matching 8 bases. CDR1 is SGDLS, CDR2 YYNGEE, per germline. The CDR3 has 16 amino acids. J lost 4 bases, V lost 3 bases, and 11 bases had no gene match.